This T cell receptor beta chain derives from a study of OX40 agonist ivuxolimab in advanced cancers. The wider study: Patients received intravenous ivuxolimab every 2 weeks at 0.01 to 10 mg/kg. Patients treated during dose escalation were battling hepatocellular carcinoma, melanoma, renal cell or head and neck cancer. Participants, 75% to 90% male, averaged roughly 60 years of age, ranging from about 23 to 85. Two patients with cutaneous melanoma and one with hepatocellular carcinoma, three in total, showed partial responses.

This clone was counted only a few times. Method: immunoSEQ multiplex PCR; TCRdb's copy keeps in-frame clones and lacks some. The sample includes fewer than 85,000 clones, about 85% of them seen just once. CDR3 length: 15 residues. Trimming pared 6 bases from V and 1 base from J, leaving 13 bases between. Germline V lookup: CDR1 KGHSH, CDR2 LQKENI. This TCR was recovered from an adult with an advanced solid tumor such as melanoma, head and neck, liver or kidney cancer. The rearrangement links TRBV18 to TRBJ2-1; D might be TRBD2 (6 bases). The sequencing used CD4+ or CD8+ T cells sorted from blood, collected in a trial of the OX40 agonist ivuxolimab. Here the CDR3 reads CASSQEGSSYNEQFF. The CDR3 DNA reads TGTGCCAGCTCCCAGGAGGGTTCGTCCTACAATGAGCAGTTCTTC.